The sequence of this TCR beta chain was determined in a study of OX40 agonist ivuxolimab in advanced cancers. Overall study context: Patients were dosed intravenously with ivuxolimab at 0.01 to 10 mg/kg every 2 weeks.

This clone has just a few counts. Sequencing was performed with immunoSEQ multiplex PCR; in TCRdb, only in-frame clones are kept and a portion is missing. The sample records approximately 70,000 clones, less than 90% being singletons. This CDR3 spans 15 amino acids. Germline lookup yields CDR1 SEHNR and CDR2 FQNEAQ (reference sequence). Trimming removed 10 bases from V and 4 bases from J; junction bases left unmatched: 9. The genes are TRBV7-9 and TRBJ2-1, with 11 bases fitting TRBD2. This TCR came from an adult with an advanced solid tumor such as melanoma, head and neck, liver or kidney cancer. Sequencing was performed on CD4+ or CD8+ T cells sorted from blood, taken in a trial of the OX40 agonist ivuxolimab. The CDR3 bases are TGTGCCACCGGTAGCGGGAGGGCCCGGTACAATGAGCAGTTCTTC. Amino acid sequence: CATGSGRARYNEQFF.